The present T cell receptor beta chain was sequenced within a study of T cell changes during pregnancy in multiple sclerosis. The CDR3 consists of 15 residues. Trimming removed 6 bases from V and 4 bases from J, with 17 bases in between. Looked up from germline, CDR1 is MDHEN and CDR2 is SYDVKM. Data came from immunoSEQ multiplex PCR; TCRdb stores just in-frame clones and leaves some out. This sample has 20,000 to 25,000 clones, with about 91% found just once. The TCR originated in a female donor with multiple sclerosis, enrolled in a pregnancy study. This chain joins TRBV28 and TRBJ2-3; D perhaps matches TRBD2 (7 bases). Sequenced material: CD4+ T cells from peripheral blood mononuclear cells, taken in the third trimester of pregnancy. This CDR3 is CASSQRGGASDTQYF. The CDR3 coding sequence is TGTGCCAGCAGCCAAAGGGGGGGGGCTTCAGATACGCAGTATTTT.